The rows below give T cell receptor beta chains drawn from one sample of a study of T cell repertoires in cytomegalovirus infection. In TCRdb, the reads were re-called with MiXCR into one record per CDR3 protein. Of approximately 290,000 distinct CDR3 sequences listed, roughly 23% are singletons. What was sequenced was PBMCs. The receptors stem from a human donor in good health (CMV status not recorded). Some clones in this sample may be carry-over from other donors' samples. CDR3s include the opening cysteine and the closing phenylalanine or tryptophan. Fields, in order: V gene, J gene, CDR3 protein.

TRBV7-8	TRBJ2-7	CASRSPGRSSYEQYF
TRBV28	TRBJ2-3	CASSLRQVGGGTQYF
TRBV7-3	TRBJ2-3	CASSLQGLDTQYF
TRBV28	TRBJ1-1	CASSFETGVLMNTEAFF
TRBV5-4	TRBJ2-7	CASSRSATGESEQYF
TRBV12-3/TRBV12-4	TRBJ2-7	CASSLADTGAEQYF
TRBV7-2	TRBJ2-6	CASSLGASGTRANVLTF
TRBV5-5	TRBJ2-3	CASSLGLPSQYF
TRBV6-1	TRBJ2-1	CASSDRVGGPYNEQFF
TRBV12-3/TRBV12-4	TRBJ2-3	CASRGDSTGVRADTQYF
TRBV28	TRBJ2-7	CASLSTYEQYF
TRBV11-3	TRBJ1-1	CASSLGTGTNTEAFF
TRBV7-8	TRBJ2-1	CASSLGSGRAGEQFF
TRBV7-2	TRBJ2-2	CASSLGTGFAGELFF
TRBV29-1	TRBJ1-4	CSGGTGLEKLFF
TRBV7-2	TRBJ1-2	CASSQDRGLNGYTF
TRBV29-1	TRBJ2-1	CSVEDSVNEQFF
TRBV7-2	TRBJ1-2	CASSQERQPYYGYTF
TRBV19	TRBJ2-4	CASSMREWSAKNIQYF
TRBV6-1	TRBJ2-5	CASSRGGPEETQYF
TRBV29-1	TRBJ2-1	CSVPGIEFF
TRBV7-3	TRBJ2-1	CASSQRQGPYNEQFF
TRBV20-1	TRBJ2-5	CSASGFLAQETQYF
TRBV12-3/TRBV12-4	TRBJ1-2	CASSPDYYGYTF
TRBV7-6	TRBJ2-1	CASSPWTSVYNEQFF
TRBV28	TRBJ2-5	CASRNRTSALGETQYF
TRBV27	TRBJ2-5	CASRVQETQYF
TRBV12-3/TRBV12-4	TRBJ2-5	CASRPGGVGQETQYF
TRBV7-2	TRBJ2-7	CASSLVGGTVSYEQYF
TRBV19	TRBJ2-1	CASSMAPYGYNEQFF
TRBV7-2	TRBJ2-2	CASSRRMTSGIGTGELFF
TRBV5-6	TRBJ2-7	CASSLKRTSGKGEQYF
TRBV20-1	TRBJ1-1	CSARARTWNTEAFF